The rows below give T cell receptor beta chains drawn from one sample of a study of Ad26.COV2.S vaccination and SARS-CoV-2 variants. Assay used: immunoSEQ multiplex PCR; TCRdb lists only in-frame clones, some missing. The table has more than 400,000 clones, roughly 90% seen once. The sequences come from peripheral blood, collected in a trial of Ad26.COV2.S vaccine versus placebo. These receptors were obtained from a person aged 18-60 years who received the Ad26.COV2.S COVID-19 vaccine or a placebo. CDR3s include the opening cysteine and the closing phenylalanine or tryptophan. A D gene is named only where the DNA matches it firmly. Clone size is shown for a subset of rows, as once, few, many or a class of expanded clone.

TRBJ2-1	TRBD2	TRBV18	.	CASSPPGGDYGNEQFF	TGTGCCAGCTCACCACCGGGAGGGGATTACGGCAATGAGCAGTTCTTC
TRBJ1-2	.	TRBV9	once	CASSVSGNVRQGGYTF	TGTGCCAGCAGCGTTTCAGGAAATGTTAGGCAAGGGGGCTACACCTTC
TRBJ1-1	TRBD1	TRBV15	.	CATSRVGQVNTEAFF	TGTGCCACCAGCAGAGTGGGACAGGTGAACACTGAAGCTTTCTTT
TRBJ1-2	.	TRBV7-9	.	CASSLTPTTNYGYTF	TGTGCCAGCAGCTTAACACCCACTACAAACTATGGCTACACCTTC
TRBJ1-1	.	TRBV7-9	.	CASSLDYVLGTEAFF	TGTGCCAGCAGCTTAGACTACGTTCTTGGGACTGAAGCTTTCTTT
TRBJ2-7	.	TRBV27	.	CASSLWTPGATYEQYF	TGTGCCAGCAGCTTATGGACCCCGGGGGCAACCTACGAGCAGTACTTC
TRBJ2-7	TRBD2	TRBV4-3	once	CASSQDGGGLYEQYF	TGCGCCAGCAGCCAAGATGGCGGGGGACTCTACGAGCAGTACTTC
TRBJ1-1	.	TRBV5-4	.	CASSLVGVNTEAFF	TGTGCCAGCAGCTTGGTAGGGGTAAACACTGAAGCTTTCTTT
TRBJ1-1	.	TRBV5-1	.	CASKWELNTEAFF	TGCGCCAGCAAATGGGAACTGAACACTGAAGCTTTCTTT
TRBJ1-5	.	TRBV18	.	CASSPSLERSNQPQHF	TGTGCCAGCTCACCCAGCCTAGAGCGCAGCAATCAGCCCCAGCATTTT
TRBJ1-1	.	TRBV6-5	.	CASSFMAGGTEAFF	TGTGCCAGCAGTTTCATGGCAGGCGGAACTGAAGCTTTCTTT
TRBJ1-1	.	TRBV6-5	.	CASRTQKNTEAFF	TGTGCCAGCAGGACGCAGAAGAACACTGAAGCTTTCTTT
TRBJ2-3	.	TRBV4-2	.	CASSTRLGSTDTQYF	TGTGCCAGCAGCACACGTCTCGGCAGCACAGATACGCAGTATTTT
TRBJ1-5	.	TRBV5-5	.	CASSLLGGGQPQHF	TGTGCCAGCAGCCTCTTAGGGGGAGGTCAGCCCCAGCATTTT
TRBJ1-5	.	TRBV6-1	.	CASSAFRVDSNQPQHF	TGTGCCAGCAGTGCCTTCCGGGTGGATAGCAATCAGCCCCAGCATTTT
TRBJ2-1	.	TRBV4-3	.	CASSQVGAGANEQFF	TGCGCCAGCAGCCAAGTGGGGGCGGGGGCCAATGAGCAGTTCTTC
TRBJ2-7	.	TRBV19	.	CASCTYYEQYF	TGTGCCAGTTGTACTTACTACGAGCAGTACTTC